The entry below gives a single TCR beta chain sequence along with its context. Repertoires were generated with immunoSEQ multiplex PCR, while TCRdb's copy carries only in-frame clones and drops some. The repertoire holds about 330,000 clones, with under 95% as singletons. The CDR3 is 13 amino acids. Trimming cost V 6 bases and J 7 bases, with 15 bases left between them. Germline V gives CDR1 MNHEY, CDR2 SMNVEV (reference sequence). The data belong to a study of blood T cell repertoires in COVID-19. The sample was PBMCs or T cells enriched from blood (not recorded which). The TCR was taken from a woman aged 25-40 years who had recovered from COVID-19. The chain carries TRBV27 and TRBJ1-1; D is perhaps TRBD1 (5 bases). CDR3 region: CASRGWGTGEAFF. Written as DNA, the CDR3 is TGTGCCAGCAGAGGCTGGGGTACAGGTGAAGCTTTCTTT.